The subject of this entry is one TCR beta chain. Its antigen specificity is not known. There are no base qualities to consult, and no much larger clone falls within one base. All of the isolated RNA was reverse transcribed with the High Capacity cDNA Reverse Transcription Kit, so expressed TCRB transcripts were sequenced. Deep immunoSEQ sequencing was performed on naive, central memory and regulatory T cell samples, with an average of around 3.5 million total reads per sample. After sorted cells were lysed in RLT buffer, RNA was extracted with DNase-treated RNeasy Micro or Mini kits, with the choice depending on cell number. To prevent cross-contamination, every cell subset was processed on its own, while patient and healthy donor samples were processed together. The immunoSEQ multiplex PCR was used to amplify TCRB sequences from cDNA, generating 87-bp fragments that spanned the CDR3 region. Sequencing of the amplicons was done on the Illumina HiSeq platform. In the source study's methods: Synthetic template baselines were used to correct PCR bias computationally, reads within Hamming distance 2 were collapsed, and singletons that could not be merged were discarded. Reads were aligned against IMGT to assign V, D and J genes, CDR3 length and insertions or deletions at six rearrangement sites. Within each subset, clonotype counts were normalized to sorted cell number, after which true diversity and Gini coefficients were computed with the tcR R package. Repertoire sharing was quantified using the overlap coefficient calculated on TCRB nucleotide sequences. TCRdb took this table from immuneACCESS and kept in-frame rearrangements with V and J called. Such tables lack part of the clones; where checked against another copy, unresolved V genes explain under half of the gap, and the rest is unexplained. From that table come the V and J calls and clone size; the DNA was used to work out D and trimming. Within this sample are about 180,000 clones, with about 12% of them counted one time only. Together, the top ten hold 0.62% of the sample.

There are 12 amino acids in the CDR3, from cysteine to phenylalanine inclusive. The DNA shown is the 36-base CDR3, in frame from base 1. Trimming at the junction amounts to 3 bases on V and 5 bases on J, and the germline ends lie 5 bases apart. CDR1 is given as KGHSH and CDR2 as LQKENI, both from the germline V gene. From each donor, a single peripheral blood sample of 90 to 150 mL on average was drawn into heparinised tubes. A BD FACSAria II was used to sort naive, central memory, regulatory and stem cell-like memory CD4+ T cells with a panel that included CD45RO, CCR7, CD25, CD127, CD95 and CD27. Purity was above 98% for every sorted population. PBMCs were isolated immediately by Lymphoprep density gradient centrifugation and stained directly without culture. Samples were stained and sorted in pairs, with one healthy donor and one patient per experiment, so that batch effects were minimized. The source of the sample is a study of beta chain features in type 1 diabetes (dated by TCRdb to about 2018). Describing the broader study: Patients and healthy donors did not differ in mean age, gender distribution, total cell number or subset yield. A total of 85 million to 110 million sorted cells were examined across all samples, and RNA yield correlated strongly with the number of cells per subset. The study compared the TCRB repertoires of sorted circulating CD4+ T cell subsets in recently diagnosed type 1 diabetes patients with those in matched healthy donors. Regulatory and stem cell-like memory subsets were isolated from only 8 patients and about eight healthy donors, whereas naive and central memory subsets came from all 28 donors. Overall results and qualifications from the work: PCR may preferentially amplify shorter templates, but because patient and control samples were amplified and corrected together, any resulting skew would affect both groups equally. Fewer insertions and more nucleotide deletions at VDJ recombination sites were observed in patients with type 1 diabetes, implying thymic rearrangement abnormalities. A moderate but significant shortening of TCRB CDR3 length was observed in type 1 diabetes patients in all four CD4+ subsets. Naive, central memory and regulatory TCRB repertoires appeared to be more similar among patients than among healthy donors. Because small numbers of individuals were included in the HLA sub-analyses, any influence of HLA type on TCRB rearrangement was left unresolved. Because cDNA was sequenced instead of genomic DNA, highly expressing activated cells could be over-represented, though the groups showed no difference in activation or CD3 levels.

The receptor comes from a woman aged 18 to 35 in good health. The chain couples TRBV18 to TRBJ1-5, with an unclear D gene assignment. Sequencing was performed on central memory CD4+ T cells from blood. This receptor carries the CDR3 CASSPQDQPQHF. In nucleotide form, the sequence is TGTGCCAGCTCACCCCAGGATCAGCCCCAGCATTTT.